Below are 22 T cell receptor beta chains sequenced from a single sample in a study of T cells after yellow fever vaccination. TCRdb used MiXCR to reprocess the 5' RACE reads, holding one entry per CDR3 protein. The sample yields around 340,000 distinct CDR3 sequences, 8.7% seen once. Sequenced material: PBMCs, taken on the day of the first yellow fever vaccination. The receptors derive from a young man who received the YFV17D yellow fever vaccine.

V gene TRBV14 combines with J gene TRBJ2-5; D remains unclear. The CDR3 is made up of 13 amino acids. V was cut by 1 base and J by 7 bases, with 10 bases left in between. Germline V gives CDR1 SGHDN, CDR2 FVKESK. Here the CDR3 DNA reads TGTGCCAGCAGCCAAGTGCTTGATTTGACCCAGTACTTC. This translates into CASSQVLDLTQYF.

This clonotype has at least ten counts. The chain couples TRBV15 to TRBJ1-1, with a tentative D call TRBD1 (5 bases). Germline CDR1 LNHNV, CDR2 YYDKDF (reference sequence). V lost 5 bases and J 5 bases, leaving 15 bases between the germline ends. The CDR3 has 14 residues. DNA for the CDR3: TGTGCCACCAGCGGGACGGGGCCAGGGACTGAAGCTTTCTTT. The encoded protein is CATSGTGPGTEAFF.

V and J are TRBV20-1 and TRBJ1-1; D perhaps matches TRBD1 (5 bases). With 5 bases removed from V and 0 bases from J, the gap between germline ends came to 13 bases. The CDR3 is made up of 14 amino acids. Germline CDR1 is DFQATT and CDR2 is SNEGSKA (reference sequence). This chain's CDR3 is CSARSWGMNTEAFF. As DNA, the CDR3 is TGCAGTGCTCGCTCCTGGGGGATGAACACTGAAGCTTTCTTT.

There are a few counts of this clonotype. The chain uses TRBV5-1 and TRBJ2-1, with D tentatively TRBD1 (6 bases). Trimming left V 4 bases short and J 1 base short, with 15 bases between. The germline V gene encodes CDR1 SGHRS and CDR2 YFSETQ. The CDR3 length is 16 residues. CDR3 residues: CASSRIDRQSYNEQFF. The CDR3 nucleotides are TGCGCCAGCAGCCGGATTGACAGGCAGTCCTACAATGAGCAGTTCTTC.

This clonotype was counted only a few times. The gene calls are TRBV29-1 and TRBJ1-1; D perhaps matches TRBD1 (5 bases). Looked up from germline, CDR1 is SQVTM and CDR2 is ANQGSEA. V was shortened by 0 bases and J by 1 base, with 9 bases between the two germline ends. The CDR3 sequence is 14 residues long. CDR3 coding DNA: TGCAGCGTTGAAGAGGGGCCTGCGAACACTGAAGCTTTCTTT. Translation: CSVEEGPANTEAFF.

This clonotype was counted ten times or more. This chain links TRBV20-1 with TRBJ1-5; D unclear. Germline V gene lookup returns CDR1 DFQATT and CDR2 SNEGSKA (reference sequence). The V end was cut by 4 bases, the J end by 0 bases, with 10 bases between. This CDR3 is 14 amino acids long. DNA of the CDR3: TGCAGTGCTACCCTTCTAGATAGCAATCAGCCCCAGCATTTT. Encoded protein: CSATLLDSNQPQHF.

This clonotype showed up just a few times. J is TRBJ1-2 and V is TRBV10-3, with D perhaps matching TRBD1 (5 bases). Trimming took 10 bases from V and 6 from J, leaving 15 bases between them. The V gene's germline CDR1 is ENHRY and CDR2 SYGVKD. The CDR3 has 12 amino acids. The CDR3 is CATGGTRNGYTF. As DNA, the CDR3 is TGTGCCACCGGAGGGACCAGAAATGGCTACACCTTC.

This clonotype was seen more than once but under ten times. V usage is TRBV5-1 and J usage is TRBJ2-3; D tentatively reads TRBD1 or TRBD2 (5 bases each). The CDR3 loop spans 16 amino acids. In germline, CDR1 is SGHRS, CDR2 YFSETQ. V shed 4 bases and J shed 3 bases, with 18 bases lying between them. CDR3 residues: CASSPGTSSTTDTQYF. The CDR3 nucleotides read TGCGCCAGCAGCCCGGGGACGTCTTCGACGACAGATACGCAGTATTTT.

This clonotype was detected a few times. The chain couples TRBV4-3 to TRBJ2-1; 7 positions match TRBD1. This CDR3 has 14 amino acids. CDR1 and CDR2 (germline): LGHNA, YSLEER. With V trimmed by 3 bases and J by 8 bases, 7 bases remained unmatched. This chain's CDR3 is CASSQLTGPDEQFF. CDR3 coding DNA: TGCGCCAGCAGCCAGCTGACAGGGCCCGATGAGCAGTTCTTC.

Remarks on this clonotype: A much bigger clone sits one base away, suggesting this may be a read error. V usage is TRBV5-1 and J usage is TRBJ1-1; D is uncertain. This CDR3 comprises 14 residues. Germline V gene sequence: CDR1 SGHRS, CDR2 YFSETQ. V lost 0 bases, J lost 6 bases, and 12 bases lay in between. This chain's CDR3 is CASSLVKGGAEAFF. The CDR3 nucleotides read TGCGCCAGCAGCTTGGTAAAGGGTGGGGCTGAAGCTTTCTTT.

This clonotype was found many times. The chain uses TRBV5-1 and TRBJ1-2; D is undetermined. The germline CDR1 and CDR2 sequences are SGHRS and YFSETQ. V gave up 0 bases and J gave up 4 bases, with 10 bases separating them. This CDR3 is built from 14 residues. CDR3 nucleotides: TGCGCCAGCAGCTTGGCCGGACGGTCCTATGGCTACACCTTC. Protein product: CASSLAGRSYGYTF.

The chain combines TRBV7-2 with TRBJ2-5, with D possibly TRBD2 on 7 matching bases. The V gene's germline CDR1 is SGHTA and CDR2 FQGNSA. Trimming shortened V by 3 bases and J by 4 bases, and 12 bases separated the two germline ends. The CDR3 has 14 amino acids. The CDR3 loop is CASSFNGGRETQYF. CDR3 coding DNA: TGTGCCAGCAGCTTTAACGGGGGGCGAGAGACCCAGTACTTC.

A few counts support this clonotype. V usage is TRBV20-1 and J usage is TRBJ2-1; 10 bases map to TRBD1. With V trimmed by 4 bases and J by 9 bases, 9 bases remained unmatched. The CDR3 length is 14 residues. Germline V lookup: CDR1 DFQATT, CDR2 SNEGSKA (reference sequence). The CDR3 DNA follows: TGCAGTGCTAAGGGACAGGGGATTCTTGGTGAGCAGTTCTTC. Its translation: CSAKGQGILGEQFF.

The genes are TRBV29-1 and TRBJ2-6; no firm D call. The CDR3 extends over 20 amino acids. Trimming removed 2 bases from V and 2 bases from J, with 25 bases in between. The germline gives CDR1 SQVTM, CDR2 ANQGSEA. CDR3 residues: CSVECRKRTVPPPGANVLTF. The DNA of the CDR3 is TGCAGCGTTGAATGTCGTAAGAGAACGGTGCCACCTCCTGGGGCCAACGTCCTGACTTTC.

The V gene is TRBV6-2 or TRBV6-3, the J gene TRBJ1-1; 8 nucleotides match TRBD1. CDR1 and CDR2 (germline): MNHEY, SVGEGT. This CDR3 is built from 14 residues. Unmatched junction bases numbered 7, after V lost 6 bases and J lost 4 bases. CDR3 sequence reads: CASSWGQAGTEAFF. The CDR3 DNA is TGTGCCAGCAGCTGGGGACAGGCCGGCACTGAAGCTTTCTTT.

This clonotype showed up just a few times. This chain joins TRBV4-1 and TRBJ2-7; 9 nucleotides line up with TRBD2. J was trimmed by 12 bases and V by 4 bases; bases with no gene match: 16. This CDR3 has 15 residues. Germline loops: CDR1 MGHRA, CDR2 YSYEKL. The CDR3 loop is CASSPSLAGPYDGYF. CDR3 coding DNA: TGCGCCAGCAGCCCCTCTCTAGCGGGGCCTTACGATGGGTACTTC.

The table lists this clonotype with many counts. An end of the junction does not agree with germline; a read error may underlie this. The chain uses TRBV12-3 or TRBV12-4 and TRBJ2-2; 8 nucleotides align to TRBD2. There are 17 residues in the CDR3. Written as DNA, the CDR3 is TGTGCAAGCAGTCCCTGGGCGGGGGGTCCGAACACCGGGGAGCTGTTTTTT. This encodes CASSPWAGGPNTGELFF.

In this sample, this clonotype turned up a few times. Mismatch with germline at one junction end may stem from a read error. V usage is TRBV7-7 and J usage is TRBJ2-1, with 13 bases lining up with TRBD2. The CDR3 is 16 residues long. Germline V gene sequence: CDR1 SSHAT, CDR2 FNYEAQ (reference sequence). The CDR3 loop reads CASSRLAGGLYNEQFF. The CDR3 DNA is TGTGCTAGCAGCAGACTAGCGGGGGGCCTATACAATGAGCAGTTCTTC.

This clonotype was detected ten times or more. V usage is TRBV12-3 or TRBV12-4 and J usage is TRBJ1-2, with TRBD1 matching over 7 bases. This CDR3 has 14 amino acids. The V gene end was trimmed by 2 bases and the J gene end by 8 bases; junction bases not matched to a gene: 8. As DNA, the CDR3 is TGTGCCAGCAGTTTAAATGACAGGGTGGAGGGCTACACCTTC. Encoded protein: CASSLNDRVEGYTF.

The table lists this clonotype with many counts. The DNA of the CDR3 is TGTGCCAGCAAGCCGGGACAGGTGATTTTCAGCAATCAGCCCCAGCATTTT. Its translation is CASKPGQVIFSNQPQHF. V usage is TRBV12-3 or TRBV12-4 and J usage is TRBJ1-5, with 8 bases lining up with TRBD1. This CDR3 comprises 17 residues. The junction had 12 bases not matched to a gene; V was cut back by 7 bases and J by 1 base.

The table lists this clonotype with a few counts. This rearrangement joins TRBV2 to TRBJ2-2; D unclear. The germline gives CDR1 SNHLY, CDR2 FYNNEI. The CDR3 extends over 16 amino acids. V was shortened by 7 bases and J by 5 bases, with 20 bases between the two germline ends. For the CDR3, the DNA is TGTGCCAGCACCCCGCTCCGTACGGCGAGTACCGGGGAGCTGTTTTTT. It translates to CASTPLRTASTGELFF.

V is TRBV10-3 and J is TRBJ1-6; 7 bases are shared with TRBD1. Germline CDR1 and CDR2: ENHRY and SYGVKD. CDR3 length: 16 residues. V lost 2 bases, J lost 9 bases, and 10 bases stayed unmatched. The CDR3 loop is CAISENDRVVGSPLHF. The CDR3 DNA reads TGTGCCATCAGTGAGAACGACAGGGTGGTTGGTTCACCCCTCCACTTT.